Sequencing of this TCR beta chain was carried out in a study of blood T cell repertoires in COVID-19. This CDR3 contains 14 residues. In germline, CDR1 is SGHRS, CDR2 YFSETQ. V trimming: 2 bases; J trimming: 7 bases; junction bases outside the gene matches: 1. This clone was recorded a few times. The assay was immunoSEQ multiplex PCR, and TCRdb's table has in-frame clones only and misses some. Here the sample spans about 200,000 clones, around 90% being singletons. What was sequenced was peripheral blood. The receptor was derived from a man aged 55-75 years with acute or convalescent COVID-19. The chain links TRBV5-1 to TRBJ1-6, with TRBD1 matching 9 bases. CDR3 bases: TGCGCCAGCAGCTTCGGACAGGGGAATTCACCCCTCCACTTT. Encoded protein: CASSFGQGNSPLHF.